These 22 T cell receptor beta chains originate from one sample sequenced in a study of T cells in Graves' hyperthyroidism and ophthalmopathy. Amplified TCR beta CDR3 regions came from RNA transcripts. The primer set for the first-round RT-PCR of the TCR CDR3 was HTBI. TCRdb ran MiXCR on the multiplex PCR reads and lists one entry per CDR3 protein. Among 600,000 to 650,000 distinct CDR3 sequences listed, roughly 15% were seen once. Sequenced: blood. These receptor sequences come from a woman aged 25 to 39 with Graves' hyperthyroidism.

This clonotype appeared a few times. The chain uses TRBV19 and TRBJ2-1; D is perhaps TRBD2 (5 bases). CDR1 and CDR2 (germline): LNHDA, SQIVND (reference sequence). Trimming left V 5 bases short and J 0 bases short, with 11 bases between. This CDR3 region has 15 residues. The CDR3 DNA follows: TGTGCCAGTAGTGATCTAGCTCTCTCCTACAATGAGCAGTTCTTC. Encoded protein: CASSDLALSYNEQFF. Drawing the rest from reference TRBV19 and TRBJ2-1, the complete variable domain is DGGITQSPKYLFRKEGQNVTLSCEQNLNHDAMYWYRQDPGQGLRLIYYSQIVNDFQKGDIAEGYSVSREKKESFPLTVTSAQKNPTAFYLCASSDLALSYNEQFFGPGTRLTVL.

The chain carries TRBV5-4 and TRBJ2-6; D is ambiguous. This CDR3 is built from 16 residues. Trimming took 2 bases from V and 0 from J, leaving 9 bases between them. Germline loops: CDR1 SGHNT, CDR2 YYREEE (reference sequence). CDR3 sequence (DNA): TGTGCCAGCAGCTTTTCGGTTACCTCTGGGGCCAACGTCCTGACTTTC. Translation gives CASSFSVTSGANVLTF.

This clonotype came up many times. The V and J genes are TRBV11-1 and TRBJ2-6; the match to TRBD1 covers 7 bases. Looked up from germline, CDR1 is SGHAT and CDR2 is FQDESV (reference sequence). The V segment lost 1 base and the J segment 0 bases; nucleotides outside the gene matches: 3. This CDR3 comprises 17 residues. CDR3: CASSLGDSSSGANVLTF. As DNA, the CDR3 is TGTGCCAGCAGCTTAGGGGACAGTAGCTCTGGGGCCAACGTCCTGACTTTC.

In its sample, this clonotype was seen many times. The chain links TRBV27 to TRBJ2-3, with unresolved D. This CDR3 comprises 13 residues. The germline CDR1 and CDR2 sequences are MNHEY and SMNVEV (reference sequence). Trimming took 2 bases from V and 4 from J, leaving 7 bases between them. This chain's CDR3 is CASSLGWADTQYF. The DNA for the CDR3 is TGTGCCAGCAGTTTAGGTTGGGCAGATACGCAGTATTTT.

The genes are TRBV27 and TRBJ2-7; no clear D gene. This CDR3 is built from 13 residues. Germline CDR1 reads MNHEY; CDR2 reads SMNVEV (reference sequence). V was cut by 10 bases and J by 0 bases, with 13 bases left in between. CDR3 bases: TGTGCCACCGCCCCCGGCGCCTCCTACGAGCAGTACTTC. The encoded protein is CATAPGASYEQYF.

A word on this clonotype: A much larger clone lies a single base off, so this may be a read error. The chain uses TRBV2 and TRBJ2-7; unclear D gene. With 2 bases removed from V and 7 bases from J, the gap between germline ends came to 6 bases. Germline CDR1 SNHLY, CDR2 FYNNEI. CDR3 size: 11 residues. The CDR3 DNA reads as TGTGCCAGCAGTGAAATAAATGAGCAGTACTTC. Translated: CASSEINEQYF.

In its sample, this clonotype was seen many times. This chain links TRBV11-2 with TRBJ1-6; a weak D match, TRBD1 (5 bases). Germline CDR1 reads SGHAT; CDR2 reads FQNNGV. CDR3 length: 12 residues. V lost 1 base to trimming and J lost 17 bases, with 12 bases between them. CDR3 region: CASSLAQGLVHF. In DNA form, the CDR3 reads TGTGCCAGCAGCTTAGCCCAGGGATTGGTCCACTTT.

V gene TRBV20-1 combines with J gene TRBJ2-2, with 8 bases aligning to TRBD1. CDR1 is DFQATT, CDR2 SNEGSKA, per germline (reference sequence). V was clipped by 0 bases and J by 4 bases; unmatched bases: 4. The CDR3 contains 15 residues. The DNA for the CDR3 is TGCAGTGCTAGAGATCAGGGGGCAGTCACCGGGGAGCTGTTTTTT. This gives the protein CSARDQGAVTGELFF.

This clonotype was recorded a few times. This rearrangement joins TRBV3-1 to TRBJ2-5; 9 nucleotides line up with TRBD2. Germline trimming cut 1 base from V and 6 bases from J; bases unmatched to any gene: 12. Looked up from germline, CDR1 is LGHDT and CDR2 is YNNKEL (reference sequence). CDR3 length: 17 residues. This CDR3 reads CASSQGGTSWGWKTQYF. The CDR3, as DNA: TGTGCCAGCAGCCAAGGGGGGACTAGCTGGGGTTGGAAGACCCAGTACTTC.

This clonotype showed up many times. V is TRBV20-1 and J is TRBJ1-5; D call uncertain. Trimming removed 1 base from V and 3 bases from J, with 7 bases in between. CDR1 and CDR2 from the germline V gene are DFQATT and SNEGSKA (reference sequence). The CDR3 is 13 amino acids. Here the CDR3 reads CSARAEFNQPQHF. The CDR3 region has the DNA TGCAGTGCTAGAGCGGAGTTCAATCAGCCCCAGCATTTT.

This clonotype was recorded a few times. This chain joins TRBV13 and TRBJ2-7; D remains unclear. The CDR3 runs 14 residues. CDR1 PRHDT and CDR2 FYEKMQ come from the germline V gene (reference sequence). Trimming took 2 bases from V and 0 from J, leaving 8 bases between them. The DNA for the CDR3 is TGTGCCAGCAGCTTAATTTCAAACTCCTACGAGCAGTACTTC. Its translation is CASSLISNSYEQYF.

This clonotype came up a few times. The gene calls are TRBV7-2 and TRBJ2-2, with 11 bases matching TRBD1. V shed 3 bases and J 6 bases; nucleotides not matched to a gene: 3. The length of the CDR3 is 15 residues. Looked up from germline, CDR1 is SGHTA and CDR2 is FQGNSA. The CDR3 coding sequence is TGTGCCAGCAGCTTGGGGACAGGGGGGTCCGGGGAGCTGTTTTTT. Amino acid sequence: CASSLGTGGSGELFF.

This chain uses TRBV5-4 with TRBJ2-3, with 10 bases fitting TRBD2. CDR3 length: 17 amino acids. With 3 bases clipped from V and 3 bases from J, the junction kept 10 bases outside the gene matches. Germline CDR1 SGHNT, CDR2 YYREEE (reference sequence). The CDR3 DNA sequence: TGTGCCAGCAGCTATAGCAGCGGGAGGGCCCATACAGATACGCAGTATTTT. Encoded protein: CASSYSSGRAHTDTQYF.

There are a few counts of this clonotype. The chain links TRBV7-8 to TRBJ2-4; 10 bases agree with TRBD1. Unmatched junction bases numbered 8, after V lost 8 bases and J lost 4 bases. There are 15 residues in the CDR3. In germline, CDR1 is SGHVS, CDR2 FQNEAQ. The DNA of the CDR3 is TGTGCCAGCGCCAAGGACAGGGGGTCAAAAAACATTCAGTACTTC. The encoded protein is CASAKDRGSKNIQYF. Based on the CDR3 plus reference TRBV7-8 and TRBJ2-4, the full variable domain is GAGVSQSPRYKVAKRGQDVALRCDPISGHVSLFWYQQALGQGPEFLTYFQNEAQLDKSGLPSDRFFAERPEGSVSTLKIQRTQQEDSAVYLCASAKDRGSKNIQYFGAGTRLSVL.

This clonotype has ten or more counts. The genes are TRBV28 and TRBJ2-7, with D perhaps assigned TRBD1 or TRBD2 (6 bases each). V lost 5 bases and J lost 7, with 21 bases in between. The germline CDR1 and CDR2 sequences are MDHEN and SYDVKM. This CDR3 has 15 residues. CDR3 loop: CASSLSTGPAGEQYF. DNA of the CDR3: TGTGCCAGCAGTCTGTCTACAGGGCCCGCGGGGGAGCAGTACTTC.

The chain links TRBV19 to TRBJ2-7; D may be TRBD1 or TRBD2 (5 bases each). The CDR3 consists of 15 residues. V was clipped by 7 bases and J by 1 base, with 17 bases between them. Germline CDR1 is LNHDA and CDR2 is SQIVND (reference sequence). The CDR3 nucleotides are TGTGCCAGTACCCCGGGACCGCATCATTCCTACGAGCAGTACTTC. Translated, it gives CASTPGPHHSYEQYF.

This clonotype has at least ten counts. This rearrangement joins TRBV3-1 to TRBJ1-1, with D tentatively TRBD1 (5 bases). V lost 2 bases and J 4 bases, leaving 14 bases between the germline ends. The CDR3 is 15 residues long. The germline CDR1 and CDR2 sequences are LGHDT and YNNKEL (reference sequence). The DNA of the CDR3 is TGTGCCAGCAGCCAAACTCCAGGGAAACCCACTGAAGCTTTCTTT. It codes for CASSQTPGKPTEAFF.

This clonotype has at least ten counts. This chain links TRBV24-1 with TRBJ2-1, with D uncertain. Germline CDR1 and CDR2: KGHDR and SFDVKD. Deletions cut 4 bases from V and 7 bases from J, with 19 bases between. The CDR3 extends over 16 amino acids. The CDR3 coding sequence is TGTGCCACCAGTGACACAAAGAGGCTGTCTCATAATGAGCAGTTCTTC. This encodes CATSDTKRLSHNEQFF.

This sequence joins TRBV6-1 and TRBJ1-5; a weak D match, TRBD1 (6 bases). The length of the CDR3 is 13 residues. V lost 7 bases and J lost 5, with 12 bases in between. Germline-derived CDR1 and CDR2 are MNHNS and SASEGT. As DNA, the CDR3 is TGTGCCAGCACCAACAGGGACCATCAGCCCCAGCATTTT. This codes for CASTNRDHQPQHF.

The sample holds many counts of this clonotype. This chain links TRBV2 with TRBJ2-1; tentatively, D is TRBD2 (5 bases). The germline V and J ends were trimmed by 8 bases and 5 bases, with 10 bases remaining between them. Germline CDR1 is SNHLY and CDR2 is FYNNEI. The CDR3 spans 12 residues. The CDR3 sequence: CASLTRHNEQFF. The CDR3 DNA reads as TGTGCCAGCCTCACTAGACACAATGAGCAGTTCTTC.

The chain links TRBV19 to TRBJ2-7; 8 nucleotides align to TRBD2. CDR3 length: 17 residues. Per germline, CDR1 LNHDA and CDR2 SQIVND (reference sequence). The V segment lost 5 bases and the J segment 0 bases; nucleotides outside the gene matches: 12. The CDR3 coding sequence is TGTGCCAGTAGTGAAGGGGATTCCGCGGGAGGCTCCTACGAGCAGTACTTC. As protein: CASSEGDSAGGSYEQYF.

Turning to this clonotype: A clone one base away is much larger, so this may be a read error. The V call is TRBV29-1, the J call TRBJ2-7; D assignment may be TRBD1 or TRBD2 (5 bases each). The V end lost 7 bases, the J end lost 4 bases, and 14 bases lay between the germline ends. CDR3 length: 12 amino acids. Germline V gives CDR1 SQVTM, CDR2 ANQGSEA. CDR3 residues: CSAKRTSYEQYF. The DNA for the CDR3 is TGCAGCGCGAAGCGGACAAGTTACGAGCAGTACTTC.